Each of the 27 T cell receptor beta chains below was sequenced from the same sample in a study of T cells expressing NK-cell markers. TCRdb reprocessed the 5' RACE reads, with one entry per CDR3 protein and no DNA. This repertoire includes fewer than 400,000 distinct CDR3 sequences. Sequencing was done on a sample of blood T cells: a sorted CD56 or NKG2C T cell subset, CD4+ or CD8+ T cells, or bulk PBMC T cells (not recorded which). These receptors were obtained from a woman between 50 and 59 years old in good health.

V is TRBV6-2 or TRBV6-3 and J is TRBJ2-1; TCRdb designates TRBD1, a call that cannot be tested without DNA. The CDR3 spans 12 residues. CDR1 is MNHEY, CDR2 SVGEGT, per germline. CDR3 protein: CAVGIAYNEQFF.

CDR3 sequence: CASSVLAGSDTGELFF. The chain couples TRBV5-1 to TRBJ2-2; TCRdb picks TRBD2, but there is no DNA to check that call. The CDR3 contains 16 residues. Looked up from germline, CDR1 is SGHRS and CDR2 is YFSETQ.

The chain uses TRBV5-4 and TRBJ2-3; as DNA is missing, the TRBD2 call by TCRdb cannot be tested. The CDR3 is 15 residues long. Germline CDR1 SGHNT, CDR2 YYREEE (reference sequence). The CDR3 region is CASSRGLAGPDTQYF.

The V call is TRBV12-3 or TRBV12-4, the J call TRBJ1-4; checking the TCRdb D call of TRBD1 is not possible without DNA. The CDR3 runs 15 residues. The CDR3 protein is CASENQTGKYEKLFF.

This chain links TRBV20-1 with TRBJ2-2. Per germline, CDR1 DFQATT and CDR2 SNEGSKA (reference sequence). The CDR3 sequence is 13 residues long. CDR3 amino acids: CSARGPRTGELFF.

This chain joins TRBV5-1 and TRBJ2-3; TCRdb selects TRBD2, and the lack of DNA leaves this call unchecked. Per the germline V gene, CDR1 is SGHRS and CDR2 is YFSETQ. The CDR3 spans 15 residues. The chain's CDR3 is CASSAGRGGTDTQYF.

Here the CDR3 reads CSASLGVRTGELFF. The rearrangement links TRBV29-1 to TRBJ2-2; lacking DNA, the TRBD2 call made by TCRdb goes unchecked. The CDR3 runs 14 residues. Looked up from germline, CDR1 is SQVTM and CDR2 is ANQGSEA.

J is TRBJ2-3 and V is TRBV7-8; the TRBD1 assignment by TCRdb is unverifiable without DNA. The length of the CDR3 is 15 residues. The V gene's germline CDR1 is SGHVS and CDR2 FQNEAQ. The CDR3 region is CASSPRWGAQHTQYF.

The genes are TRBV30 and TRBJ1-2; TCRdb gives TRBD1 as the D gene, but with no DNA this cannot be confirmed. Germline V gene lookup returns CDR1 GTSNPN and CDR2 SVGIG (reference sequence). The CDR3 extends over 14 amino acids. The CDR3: CAWSYGGHDYGYTF.

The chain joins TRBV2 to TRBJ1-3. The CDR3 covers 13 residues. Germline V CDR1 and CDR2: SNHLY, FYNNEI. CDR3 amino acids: CASRDRAGNTIYF.

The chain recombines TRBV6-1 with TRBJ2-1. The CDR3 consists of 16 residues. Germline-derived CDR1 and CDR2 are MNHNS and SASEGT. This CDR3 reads CASSVGHLSSYNEQFF.

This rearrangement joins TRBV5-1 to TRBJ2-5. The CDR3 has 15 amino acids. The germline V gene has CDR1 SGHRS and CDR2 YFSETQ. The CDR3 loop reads CASSLGSATKETQYF.

The CDR3 sequence: CAWNLGETQYF. The chain employs TRBV30 and TRBJ2-5. Germline V lookup: CDR1 GTSNPN, CDR2 SVGIG (reference sequence). The CDR3 is 11 residues long. Variable domain in full (rest from reference TRBV30 and TRBJ2-5): SQTIHQWPATLVQPVGSPLSLECTVEGTSNPNLYWYRQAAGRGLQLLFYSVGIGQISSEVPQNLSASRPQDRQFILSSKKLLLSDSGFYLCAWNLGETQYFGPGTRLLVL.

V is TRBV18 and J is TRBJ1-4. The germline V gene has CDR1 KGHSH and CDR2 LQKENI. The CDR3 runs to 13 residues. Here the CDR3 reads CASSPQEGEKLFF.

CDR3 amino acids: CASSPTDYNEQFF. The chain uses TRBV11-2 and TRBJ2-1. In germline, CDR1 is SGHAT, CDR2 FQNNGV. The CDR3 consists of 13 residues.

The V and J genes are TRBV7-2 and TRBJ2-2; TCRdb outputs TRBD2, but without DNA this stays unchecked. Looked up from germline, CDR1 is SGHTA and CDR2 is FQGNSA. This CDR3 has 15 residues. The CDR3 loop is CASGKGGRPTGELFF.

The CDR3 sequence: CASSLTSGRLSGELFF. The chain is built from TRBV6-5 and TRBJ2-2; the TRBD2 assignment by TCRdb is unverifiable without DNA. This CDR3 has 16 amino acids. Germline V gene sequence: CDR1 MNHEY, CDR2 SVGAGI.

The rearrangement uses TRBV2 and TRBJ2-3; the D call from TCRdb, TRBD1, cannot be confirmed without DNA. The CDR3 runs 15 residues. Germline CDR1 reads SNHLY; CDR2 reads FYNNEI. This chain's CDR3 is CASSARDRSTDTQYF. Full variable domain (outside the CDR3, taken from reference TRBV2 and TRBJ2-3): EPEVTQTPSHQVTQMGQEVILRCVPISNHLYFYWYRQILGQKVEFLVSFYNNEISEKSEIFDDQFSVERPDGSNFTLKIRSTKLEDSAMYFCASSARDRSTDTQYFGPGTRLTVL.

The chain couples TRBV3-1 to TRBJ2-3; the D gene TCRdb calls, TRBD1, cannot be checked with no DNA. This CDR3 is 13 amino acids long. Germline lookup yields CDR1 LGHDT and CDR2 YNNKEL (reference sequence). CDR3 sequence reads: CASSQTEGDTQYF.

Here the CDR3 reads CASSLYERAKNIQYF. This rearrangement joins TRBV19 to TRBJ2-4. The germline V gene has CDR1 LNHDA and CDR2 SQIVND (reference sequence). The CDR3 totals 15 residues.

The CDR3 reads CATSDLSVETQYF. V is TRBV24-1 and J is TRBJ2-5. The CDR3 extends over 13 amino acids. Germline V CDR1 and CDR2: KGHDR, SFDVKD.

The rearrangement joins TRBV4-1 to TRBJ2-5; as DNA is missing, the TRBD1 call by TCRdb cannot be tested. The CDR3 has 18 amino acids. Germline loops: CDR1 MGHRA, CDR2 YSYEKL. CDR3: CASSVPGQGGLGTETQYF.

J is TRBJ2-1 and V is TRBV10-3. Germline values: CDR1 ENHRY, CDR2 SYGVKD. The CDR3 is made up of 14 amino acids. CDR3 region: CAISEFGGTNEQFF.

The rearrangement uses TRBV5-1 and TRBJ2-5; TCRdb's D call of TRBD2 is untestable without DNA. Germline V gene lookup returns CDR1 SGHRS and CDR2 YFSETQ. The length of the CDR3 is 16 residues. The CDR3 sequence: CASSLYPSGREETQYF. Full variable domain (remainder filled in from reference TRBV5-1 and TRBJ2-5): KAGVTQTPRYLIKTRGQQVTLSCSPISGHRSVSWYQQTPGQGLQFLFEYFSETQRNKGNFPGRFSGRQFSNSRSEMNVSTLELGDSALYLCASSLYPSGREETQYFGPGTRLLVL.

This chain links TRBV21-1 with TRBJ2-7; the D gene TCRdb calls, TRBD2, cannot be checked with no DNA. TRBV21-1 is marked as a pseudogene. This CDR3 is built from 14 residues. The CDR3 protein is CASSGLEGGYEQYF.

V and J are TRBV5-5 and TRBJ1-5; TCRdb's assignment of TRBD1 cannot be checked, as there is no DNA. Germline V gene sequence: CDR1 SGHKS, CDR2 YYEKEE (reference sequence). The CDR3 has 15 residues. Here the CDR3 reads CASSPRQGPRQPQHF.

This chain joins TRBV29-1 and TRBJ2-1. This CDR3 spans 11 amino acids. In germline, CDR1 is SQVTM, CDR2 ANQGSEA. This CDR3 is CSVESSTRKFF.